The rows below give T cell receptor beta chains drawn from one sample of a study of identifying expanded T cells in peripheral blood. The assay was immunoSEQ multiplex PCR, and TCRdb's table has in-frame clones only and misses some. The sample has 90,000 to 100,000 clones, 88% seen once. Sequencing was carried out using blood. The receptors here all came from a person aged 18-70 years in good health. The CDR3 runs from the conserved cysteine through the conserved F or W. The D gene is left open where the match is weak. Expanded clones are given a class, and other clones once, few, many or no size at all.

d_gene	v_gene	abundance	j_gene	CDR3nt	CDR3aa
TRBD2	TRBV6-1	NA	TRBJ2-7	TGTGCCAGCAGTGAAATACGGGGGGTTGGCGAGCAGTACTTC	CASSEIRGVGEQYF
NA	TRBV5-6	NA	TRBJ2-2	TGTGCCAGCAGCTTGACCGGGAGTGATACCGGGGAGCTGTTTTTT	CASSLTGSDTGELFF
TRBD1	TRBV6-1	few	TRBJ2-2	TGTGCCAGCAGTGGACAGGGAACCGGGGAGCTGTTTTTT	CASSGQGTGELFF
NA	TRBV27	NA	TRBJ2-1	TGTGCCAGCAGCCTGGGGTCGCTTGTTGGTGAGCAGTTCTTC	CASSLGSLVGEQFF
NA	TRBV5-4	NA	TRBJ1-1	TGTGCCAGCAGCCCCGCAAACCAGGGGAACACTGAAGCTTTCTTT	CASSPANQGNTEAFF
NA	TRBV4-1	NA	TRBJ1-4	TGCGCCAGCAGCCTCCGAATGAGGGGATTACGGGAAAAACTGTTTTTT	CASSLRMRGLREKLFF
NA	TRBV6-6	NA	TRBJ2-7	TGTGCCAGCAGTTACTCGACGGACAGAACCCACTACGAGCAGTACTTC	CASSYSTDRTHYEQYF
NA	TRBV2	NA	TRBJ1-4	TGTGCCAGCAGTTCAGGCCAGACTGGGAAACTGTTTTTT	CASSSGQTGKLFF
TRBD1	TRBV11-2	NA	TRBJ1-4	TGTGCCAGCAGCTTAACGGACAGGGGCGAAAAACTGTTTTTT	CASSLTDRGEKLFF
NA	TRBV7-2	once	TRBJ1-4	TGTGCCAGCAGCTATACCGGGCTCCAGAATGAAAAACTGTTTTTT	CASSYTGLQNEKLFF
NA	TRBV7-9	NA	TRBJ2-7	TGTGCCAGCGGGGACGGATCCTACGAGCAGTACTTC	CASGDGSYEQYF
NA	TRBV5-1	once	TRBJ2-3	TGCGCCAGCAGCGGGGTCACTGCCACAGATACGCAGTATTTT	CASSGVTATDTQYF